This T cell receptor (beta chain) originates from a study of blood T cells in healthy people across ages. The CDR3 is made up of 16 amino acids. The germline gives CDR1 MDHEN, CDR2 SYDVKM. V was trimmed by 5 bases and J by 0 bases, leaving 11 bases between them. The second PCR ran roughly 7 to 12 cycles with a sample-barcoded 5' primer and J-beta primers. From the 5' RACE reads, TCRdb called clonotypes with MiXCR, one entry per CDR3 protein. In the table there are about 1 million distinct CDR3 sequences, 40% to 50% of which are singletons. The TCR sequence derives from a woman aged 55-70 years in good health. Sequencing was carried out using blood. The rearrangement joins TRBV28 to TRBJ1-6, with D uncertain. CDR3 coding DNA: TGTGCCAGCAGTCCCCACGGGAGCTCCTATAATTCACCCCTCCACTTT. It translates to CASSPHGSSYNSPLHF. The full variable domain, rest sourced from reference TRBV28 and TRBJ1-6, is DVKVTQSSRYLVKRTGEKVFLECVQDMDHENMFWYRQDPGLGLRLIYFSYDVKMKEKGDIPEGYSVSREKKERFSLILESASTNQTSMYLCASSPHGSSYNSPLHFGNGTRLTVT.